This T cell receptor (beta chain) was documented in a study of T cell repertoires in cytomegalovirus infection (dated by TCRdb to between 2017 and 2020). Study-wide context: The HLA type of each donor mattered for the analysis, because public TCR beta signatures pointed to carriage of CMV infection along with the matching HLA type.

Remarks on this clonotype: Its antigen is not yet known. No quality values exist for individual bases; no much larger clone is one base distant.

The reads were generated on an Illumina HiSeq 1500. TCRdb itself trimmed the public reads at Q25 with fastp, ran MiXCR and retained productive beta chains. Every entry covers one CDR3 protein and lists the most common genes and DNA from its rows. The sample has approximately 97,000 distinct CDR3 sequences on record, 16% of them singletons. 8% of the sample lies in the top ten. General study outcomes and caveats: The ex vivo response was dominated by HLA-C-restricted CMV-specific TCR beta clonotypes, which also provided the single most frequent clonotype in two of eight donors. In both this cohort and an independent cohort of under 450 donors, the cumulative frequency of public TCR beta family members distinguished carriers of CMV infection plus the relevant HLA type.

V is clipped by 8 bases and J by 6 bases, and the sequence between their germline boundaries is 16 bases long. The CDR3 measures 13 amino acids from cysteine to phenylalanine. Only the CDR3 DNA stays, 39 bases, in frame from base 1. Sample: PBMCs. The TCR comes from a human donor in good health (CMV status not recorded). Some clones in this sample may be carry-over from other donors' samples. This chain is built from TRBV12-3 or TRBV12-4 and TRBJ1-1; the D gene lacks a confident call. The nucleotide sequence is TGTGCCAGCTCCGACACTTATCGGCCTGAAGCTTTCTTT. Its protein is CASSDTYRPEAFF.